The 7 T cell receptor beta chains presented below share a single source sample, sequenced in a study of cytomegalovirus exposure and HLA in healthy donors. PCR primers comprised 60 Vbeta and 13 Jbeta primers. Data came from immunoSEQ multiplex PCR; TCRdb stores just in-frame clones and leaves some out. In the table there are approximately 100,000 clones, around 79% of which are singletons. Sequencing used PBMCs. The source is a middle-aged woman in good health and CMV-seronegative.

A few counts support this clone. The chain carries TRBV7-3 and TRBJ2-2, with TRBD2 identical over 10 bases. The CDR3 runs to 16 residues. V shed 5 bases, J shed 4 bases, and the junction held 7 bases outside the gene matches. Germline-derived CDR1 and CDR2 are SGHTA and FQGTGA. In DNA form, the CDR3 reads TGTGCCAGCAGCCTCCACGGGACTAGCGTCACCGGGGAGCTGTTTTTT. Translating gives CASSLHGTSVTGELFF.

The chain joins TRBV19 to TRBJ2-1; 10 bases map to TRBD2. Germline trimming cut 3 bases from V and 9 bases from J; bases unmatched to any gene: 5. Germline assignment: CDR1 LNHDA and CDR2 SQIVND (reference sequence). This CDR3 region has 14 residues. Here the CDR3 reads CASSIGLAVSEQFF. The CDR3 DNA sequence: TGTGCCAGTAGTATCGGACTAGCGGTAAGTGAGCAGTTCTTC. Full variable domain (missing parts from reference TRBV19 and TRBJ2-1): DGGITQSPKYLFRKEGQNVTLSCEQNLNHDAMYWYRQDPGQGLRLIYYSQIVNDFQKGDIAEGYSVSREKKESFPLTVTSAQKNPTAFYLCASSIGLAVSEQFFGPGTRLTVL.

The CDR3 DNA is TGTGCCAGCAGCTTAGTCGCGGGGAGGAACACCGGGGAGCTGTTTTTT. This codes for CASSLVAGRNTGELFF. This sequence joins TRBV7-2 and TRBJ2-2; tentatively, D is TRBD2 (6 bases). The germline gives CDR1 SGHTA, CDR2 FQGNSA. V lost 1 base to trimming and J lost 1 base, with 10 bases between them. The CDR3 has 16 residues.

In this sample, this clone turned up once. The V gene is TRBV5-1, the J gene TRBJ2-3, with TRBD2 matching over 7 bases. This CDR3 is built from 12 residues. Germline V CDR1 and CDR2: SGHRS, YFSETQ. V lost 4 bases, J lost 6 bases, and 2 bases stayed unmatched. The CDR3 reads CASSQTSDTQYF. CDR3 nucleotide sequence: TGCGCCAGCAGCCAGACTAGCGATACGCAGTATTTT.

V and J are TRBV23-1 and TRBJ1-4; 9 bases align to TRBD1. TRBV23-1 counts as an open reading frame of uncertain function. The J segment lost 6 bases and the V segment lost 0 bases, leaving 5 bases of the junction unmatched. CDR3 length equals 16 residues. The CDR3 DNA sequence: TGCGCCAGCAGTCAATCGGGGGGACAGGGTTATGAAAAACTGTTTTTT. It yields the protein CASSQSGGQGYEKLFF.

This clone has a handful of counts. The J gene is TRBJ1-1, the V gene TRBV12-1. TRBV12-1 is a listed pseudogene. The CDR3 has 12 amino acids. The CDR3 DNA follows: TGTGCCAGCAGCGACGGGGGAACTGAAGCTTTCTTT. Its protein is CASSDGGTEAFF.

The V gene is TRBV11-3, the J gene TRBJ2-5; 12 bases are a match to TRBD1. The CDR3 runs to 17 residues. V lost 5 bases to trimming and J lost 4 bases; unmatched junction nucleotides: 11. Germline-derived CDR1 and CDR2 are SGHNT and YENEEA. CDR3 region: CASSPSAGTGGRETQYF. The DNA for the CDR3 is TGTGCCAGCAGCCCATCAGCCGGGACAGGGGGCAGAGAGACCCAGTACTTC.